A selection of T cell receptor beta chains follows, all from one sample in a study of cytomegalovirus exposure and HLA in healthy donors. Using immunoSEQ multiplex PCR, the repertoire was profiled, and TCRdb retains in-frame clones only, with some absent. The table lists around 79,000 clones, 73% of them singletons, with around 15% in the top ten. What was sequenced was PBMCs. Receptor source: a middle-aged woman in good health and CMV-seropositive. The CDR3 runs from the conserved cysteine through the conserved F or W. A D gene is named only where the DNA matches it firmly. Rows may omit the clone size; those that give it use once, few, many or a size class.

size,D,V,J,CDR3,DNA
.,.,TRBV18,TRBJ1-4,CASTESTRRNEKLFF,TGTGCCAGCACCGAGTCGACAAGACGAAATGAAAAACTGTTTTTT
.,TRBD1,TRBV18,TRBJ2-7,CASSPLEGQGHEQYF,TGTGCCAGCTCACCCCTGGAGGGACAGGGCCACGAGCAGTACTTC
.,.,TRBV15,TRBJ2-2,CATSTPVGELFF,TGTGCCACCAGCACCCCAGTCGGGGAGCTGTTTTTT
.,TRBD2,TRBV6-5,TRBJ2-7,CASSLTGTSASYEQYF,TGTGCCAGCAGTTTAACCGGGACTAGTGCCTCCTACGAGCAGTACTTC
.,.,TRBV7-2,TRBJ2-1,CASSKWGEGHYNEQFF,TGTGCCAGCAGCAAATGGGGGGAAGGGCACTACAATGAGCAGTTCTTC
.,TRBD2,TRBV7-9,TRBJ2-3,CASTQTSGTITDTQYF,TGTGCCAGCACGCAAACTAGCGGGACGATCACAGATACGCAGTATTTT
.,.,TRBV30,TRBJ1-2,CAWTGLNYGYTF,TGTGCCTGGACAGGGCTTAACTATGGCTACACCTTC
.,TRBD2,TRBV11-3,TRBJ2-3,CASSRTSGGFDTQYF,TGTGCCAGCAGCCGAACTAGCGGGGGGTTTGATACGCAGTATTTT
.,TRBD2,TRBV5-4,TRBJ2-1,CASSLTSGSRNEQFF,TGTGCCAGCAGCTTGACTAGCGGGAGTCGGAATGAGCAGTTCTTC
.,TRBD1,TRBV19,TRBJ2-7,CASSDPGTGHPYEQYF,TGTGCCAGTAGTGATCCCGGGACAGGGCATCCCTACGAGCAGTACTTC
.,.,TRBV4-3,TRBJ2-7,CASSQDRRYEQYF,TGCGCCAGCAGCCAAGACCGTCGCTACGAGCAGTACTTC
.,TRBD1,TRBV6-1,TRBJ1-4,CASSKTGVANEKLFF,TGTGCCAGCAGCAAAACAGGGGTAGCTAATGAAAAACTGTTTTTT
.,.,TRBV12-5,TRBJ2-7,CASGHYGRLYEQYF,TGTGCTAGTGGTCACTACGGAAGATTGTACGAGCAGTACTTC
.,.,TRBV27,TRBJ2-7,CASSLSARWSHYEQYF,TGTGCCAGCAGTTTATCGGCGCGGTGGTCACACTACGAGCAGTACTTC
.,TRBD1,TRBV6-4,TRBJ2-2,CASSGDSSGELFF,TGTGCCAGCAGTGGGGACAGTTCCGGGGAGCTGTTTTTT
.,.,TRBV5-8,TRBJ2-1,CASSLDGNEQFF,TGTGCCAGCAGCTTGGACGGTAATGAGCAGTTCTTC
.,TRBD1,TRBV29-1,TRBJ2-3,CSVETGAVLTDTQYF,TGCAGCGTAGAGACAGGGGCGGTGTTGACGGATACGCAGTATTTT
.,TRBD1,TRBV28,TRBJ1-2,CASSPIQGAGYGYTF,TGTGCCAGCAGTCCCATACAGGGGGCCGGCTATGGCTACACCTTC
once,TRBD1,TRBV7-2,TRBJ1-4,CASSPRGGQGSEKLFF,TGTGCCAGCAGCCCGAGGGGGGGACAGGGAAGCGAAAAACTGTTTTTT
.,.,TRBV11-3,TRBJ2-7,CASSLDPLREQYF,TGTGCCAGCAGCTTAGATCCCCTGCGGGAGCAGTACTTC
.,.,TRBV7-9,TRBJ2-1,CASSSRGPGIINEQFF,TGTGCCAGCAGCTCCAGGGGACCGGGAATTATCAATGAGCAGTTCTTC
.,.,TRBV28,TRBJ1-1,CASSGGPLGAEAFF,TGTGCCAGCAGTGGGGGCCCCCTAGGAGCTGAAGCTTTCTTT
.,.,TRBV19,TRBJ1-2,CASGGGSDYGYTF,TGTGCCAGTGGGGGAGGAAGCGACTATGGCTACACCTTC
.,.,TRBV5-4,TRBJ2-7,CASSSGRENYEQYF,TGTGCCAGCAGCTCGGGACGGGAGAACTACGAGCAGTACTTC
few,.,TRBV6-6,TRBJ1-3,CASDTGDSGNTIYF,TGTGCCAGCGACACAGGCGACTCTGGAAACACCATATATTTT
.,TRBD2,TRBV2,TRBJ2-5,CASRVLSGGTQYF,TGTGCCAGCAGAGTCCTCTCGGGGGGGACCCAGTACTTC
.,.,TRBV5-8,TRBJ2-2,CASSFTGRTGELFF,TGTGCCAGCAGCTTCACAGGGCGCACCGGGGAGCTGTTTTTT